Presented here are 14 T cell receptor beta chains from one specimen sequenced in a study of CD8 T cells in Susac syndrome. It was with random hexamers that 0.5 to 1 ug RNA was reverse transcribed. TCRdb re-called the immunoSEQ multiplex PCR reads with MiXCR, one entry per CDR3 protein. Counted here are 100,000 to 150,000 distinct CDR3 sequences, 96% occurring once; the ten biggest clones make up 0.13% to 0.15%. Sequencing was performed on CD4+ T cells from PBMCs. These receptors all come from a human donor with Susac syndrome.

The V call is TRBV5-1, the J call TRBJ2-2, with TRBD1 matching over 9 bases. Germline CDR1 and CDR2: SGHRS and YFSETQ. The CDR3 is 15 residues long. Trimming at V came to 6 bases and at J to 3 bases, leaving 6 bases not matched to a gene. The CDR3 DNA follows: TGCGCCAGCAAACAGGGGGCCGTGGACACCGGGGAGCTGTTTTTT. Amino acids: CASKQGAVDTGELFF. Drawing the rest from reference TRBV5-1 and TRBJ2-2, the complete variable domain is KAGVTQTPRYLIKTRGQQVTLSCSPISGHRSVSWYQQTPGQGLQFLFEYFSETQRNKGNFPGRFSGRQFSNSRSEMNVSTLELGDSALYLCASKQGAVDTGELFFGEGSRLTVL.

This clonotype was seen just once. This chain connects TRBV29-1 to TRBJ2-1, with a weak D call TRBD2 (6 bases). V lost 5 bases and J 8 bases, leaving 19 bases between the germline ends. From germline, CDR1 is SQVTM and CDR2 ANQGSEA. This CDR3 contains 14 residues. CDR3 amino acids: CSVNSGYGLDEQFF. In DNA form, the CDR3 reads TGCAGCGTTAATAGCGGTTACGGCCTGGATGAGCAGTTCTTC.

The gene calls are TRBV12-3 or TRBV12-4 and TRBJ2-5; D possibly uses TRBD1 or TRBD2 (5 bases each). The V end was cut by 8 bases, the J end by 5 bases, with 21 bases between. The CDR3 extends over 15 amino acids. CDR3 sequence reads: CASAPGGNEGETQYF. The DNA of the CDR3 is TGTGCCAGCGCTCCTGGTGGGAACGAGGGGGAGACCCAGTACTTC.

The J gene is TRBJ2-1, the V gene TRBV7-3; TRBD2 matches 7 bases. Germline loops: CDR1 SGHTA, CDR2 FQGTGA. This CDR3 is built from 16 residues. J gave up 6 bases and V 3 bases, and 11 bases lay outside the gene matches. The CDR3 protein is CASSFGGSPLGNEQFF. In nucleotides, the CDR3 is TGTGCCAGCAGCTTCGGCGGGAGTCCCCTTGGCAATGAGCAGTTCTTC.

The J gene is TRBJ1-5, the V gene TRBV20-1, with 11 bases lining up with TRBD1. Trimming removed 1 base from V and 0 bases from J; junction bases left unmatched: 14. The germline V gene encodes CDR1 DFQATT and CDR2 SNEGSKA (reference sequence). The CDR3 contains 20 residues. The CDR3 DNA reads as TGCAGTGCTAGAGTCGGGCGGACAGGGGGCTTCTCTGCTAGCAATCAGCCCCAGCATTTT. As protein: CSARVGRTGGFSASNQPQHF.

The chain combines TRBV20-1 with TRBJ1-2, with TRBD1 matching 10 bases. CDR3 length: 14 amino acids. Germline V lookup: CDR1 DFQATT, CDR2 SNEGSKA (reference sequence). V lost 5 bases, J lost 8 bases, and 11 bases stayed unmatched. CDR3 coding DNA: TGCAGTGCTCCCGGACAGGGGGATAACTCGGGCTACACCTTC. It yields the protein CSAPGQGDNSGYTF.

The V and J genes are TRBV29-1 and TRBJ1-1; 7 bases map to TRBD1. The V gene's germline CDR1 is SQVTM and CDR2 ANQGSEA. This CDR3 is 14 amino acids long. The junction had 11 bases not matched to a gene; V was cut back by 7 bases and J by 3 bases. The CDR3 DNA sequence: TGCAGCGGGTCCGCAGGGGGTTGGTACACTGAAGCTTTCTTT. It yields the protein CSGSAGGWYTEAFF.

The chain uses TRBV5-6 and TRBJ2-1, with TRBD1 identical over 9 bases. V lost 3 bases, J lost 12 bases, and 4 bases stayed unmatched. The CDR3 runs to 12 residues. Germline V gene sequence: CDR1 SGHDT, CDR2 YYEEEE. This CDR3 is CASSSDRGRQFF. For the CDR3, the DNA is TGTGCCAGCAGCTCGGACAGGGGTCGGCAGTTCTTC.

Here the CDR3 DNA reads TGTGCCTGGAGATCCCCCAATCAGCCCCAGCATTTT. Encoded protein: CAWRSPNQPQHF. The rearrangement joins TRBV30 to TRBJ1-5; no clear D. Trimming cost V 3 bases and J 3 bases, with 6 bases left between them. In germline, CDR1 is GTSNPN, CDR2 SVGIG (reference sequence). The CDR3 consists of 12 residues.

The chain combines TRBV20-1 with TRBJ2-5; D unresolved. Per the germline V gene, CDR1 is DFQATT and CDR2 is SNEGSKA (reference sequence). This CDR3 comprises 12 residues. Trimming removed 3 bases at V and 2 bases at J, with 7 bases between. The DNA for the CDR3 is TGCAGTGCTAGTATAAGACAAGAGACCCAGTACTTC. Residues: CSASIRQETQYF.

This chain joins TRBV29-1 and TRBJ2-7; D remains unclear. The CDR3 has 14 residues. V shed 4 bases and J shed 1 base, with 14 bases lying between them. Germline CDR1 and CDR2: SQVTM and ANQGSEA. CDR3 region: CSVATTGLSYEQYF. For the CDR3, the DNA is TGCAGCGTTGCGACGACGGGTCTATCCTACGAGCAGTACTTC.

This chain links TRBV12-3 or TRBV12-4 with TRBJ1-1; D remains ambiguous. Trimming left V 4 bases short and J 10 bases short, with 10 bases between. The CDR3 consists of 11 residues. The CDR3: CASSSGRPAFF. The DNA of the CDR3 is TGTGCCAGCAGTTCCGGGAGACCAGCTTTCTTT.

The genes are TRBV18 and TRBJ2-5; the D is unclear. Germline lookup yields CDR1 KGHSH and CDR2 LQKENI. The CDR3 has 12 residues. V was clipped by 3 bases and J by 0 bases, with 2 bases between them. The CDR3 DNA reads TGTGCCAGCTCACCCGACCAAGAGACCCAGTACTTC. Its protein product is CASSPDQETQYF.

This chain links TRBV28 with TRBJ2-7; either TRBD1 or TRBD2 may supply D (6 bases each). Germline CDR1 reads MDHEN; CDR2 reads SYDVKM. The CDR3 covers 13 residues. The V gene lost 10 bases and the J gene lost 3 bases, with 16 bases spanning the gap. DNA for the CDR3: TGTGCCACCCTGGGGGGCCCGATCTACGAGCAGTACTTC. It codes for CATLGGPIYEQYF.